What follows are 18 T cell receptor beta chains derived from one specimen sequenced in a study of cytomegalovirus exposure and HLA in healthy donors. Profiling relied on immunoSEQ multiplex PCR, and the TCRdb table lists in-frame clones only, not all of them. Of around 250,000 clones listed, about 92% are singletons. The sequencing sample was made of PBMCs. The source of these receptors is a woman in her thirties in good health and CMV-seronegative.

The chain carries TRBV6-5 and TRBJ2-5; 8 bases line up with TRBD1. From germline, CDR1 is MNHEY and CDR2 SVGAGI. The CDR3 contains 15 residues. V was clipped by 2 bases and J by 5 bases; unmatched bases: 7. The CDR3 spells CASSYADRVWETQYF. CDR3 in DNA: TGTGCCAGCAGTTACGCGGACAGGGTCTGGGAGACCCAGTACTTC.

J is TRBJ2-1 and V is TRBV29-1, with 7 bases fitting TRBD2. The junction had 11 bases not matched to a gene; V was cut back by 7 bases and J by 11 bases. Looked up from germline, CDR1 is SQVTM and CDR2 is ANQGSEA. This CDR3 is 12 amino acids long. The CDR3 is CSAEGSSGKQFF. Written as DNA, the CDR3 is TGCAGCGCCGAAGGGTCAAGCGGGAAGCAGTTCTTC.

The V call is TRBV10-3, the J call TRBJ1-2; D gene ambiguous. Germline CDR1 ENHRY, CDR2 SYGVKD. The ends were cut back, 3 bases at V and 3 bases at J, with 11 bases in the middle. The CDR3 is made up of 14 amino acids. The CDR3 is CAISDSWVDYGYTF. DNA for the CDR3: TGTGCCATCAGTGACTCATGGGTGGACTATGGCTACACCTTC.

V usage is TRBV6-1 and J usage is TRBJ2-7; perhaps TRBD1 as D (5 bases). The CDR3 is 14 amino acids. V was trimmed by 1 base and J by 5 bases, leaving 12 bases between them. CDR1 is MNHNS and CDR2 is SASEGT in the germline V gene. The CDR3 sequence is CASSEGGRAHEQYF. CDR3 DNA: TGTGCCAGCAGTGAAGGGGGCAGGGCCCACGAGCAGTACTTC.

This clone was observed a single time. Different DNA sequences within this sample yield the same CDR3. This sequence joins TRBV28 and TRBJ2-7; TRBD2 agrees at 8 bases. Germline values: CDR1 MDHEN, CDR2 SYDVKM. The CDR3 consists of 15 residues. The J segment lost 2 bases and the V segment lost 3 bases, leaving 6 bases of the junction unmatched. The CDR3: CASSFRGGRAYEQYF. CDR3 DNA: TGTGCCAGCAGTTTTCGGGGGGGAAGGGCCTACGAGCAGTACTTC.

This clone showed up just a few times. This chain joins TRBV5-6 and TRBJ1-5; 9 nucleotides match TRBD1. The CDR3 runs to 14 residues. The V gene's germline CDR1 is SGHDT and CDR2 YYEEEE. J lost 7 bases, V lost 4 bases, and 6 bases had no gene match. CDR3 coding DNA: TGTGCCAGCAGCCTACAGGGGGCAAAGCAGCCCCAGCATTTT. This gives the protein CASSLQGAKQPQHF. Looking up the rest from reference TRBV5-6 and TRBJ1-5 gives the full variable domain: DAGVTQSPTHLIKTRGQQVTLRCSPKSGHDTVSWYQQALGQGPQFIFQYYEEEERQRGNFPDRFSGHQFPNYSSELNVNALLLGDSALYLCASSLQGAKQPQHFGDGTRLSIL.

The rearrangement joins TRBV7-3 to TRBJ2-1; D is undetermined. Trimming took off 5 bases at V and 2 bases at J, with 10 bases between the two ends. CDR3 size: 14 residues. The germline V gene encodes CDR1 SGHTA and CDR2 FQGTGA. CDR3 DNA sequence: TGTGCCAGCAGCCCCACGGGCCCCTACAATGAGCAGTTCTTC. This encodes CASSPTGPYNEQFF. The variable domain in full, with the rest retrieved from reference TRBV7-3 and TRBJ2-1, is GAGVSQTPSNKVTEKGKYVELRCDPISGHTALYWYRQSLGQGPEFLIYFQGTGAADDSGLPNDRFFAVRPEGSVSTLKIQRTERGDSAVYLCASSPTGPYNEQFFGPGTRLTVL.

With regard to this clone: The junction and the germline gene differ at one end; a read error may be behind it. The chain couples TRBV6-1 to TRBJ2-1; 12 bases agree with TRBD2. CDR1 MNHNS and CDR2 SASEGT come from the germline V gene. This CDR3 comprises 15 residues. CDR3 sequence (DNA): TGTGCCAGCAGTGAAGCGGGACTAGCGGGCCCTCCCCCGATCTTC. Its translation: CASSEAGLAGPPPIF.

V and J are TRBV9 and TRBJ2-2; possible D gene TRBD2, 6 bases. Germline V CDR1 and CDR2: SGDLS, YYNGEE. There are 18 residues in the CDR3. V was shortened by 0 bases and J by 1 base, with 16 bases between the two germline ends. The CDR3 DNA reads TGTGCCAGCAGCGTAGCCCAGGGACGGACTAAGAACACCGGGGAGCTGTTTTTT. It codes for CASSVAQGRTKNTGELFF.

J is TRBJ1-3 and V is TRBV4-3, with unresolved D. The CDR3 spans 15 residues. The V and J ends lost 0 bases and 0 bases respectively, with 6 bases between them. Germline CDR1 is LGHNA and CDR2 is YSLEER. CDR3 nucleotide sequence: TGCGCCAGCAGCCAAGAACTCGTCTCTGGAAACACCATATATTTT. Protein product: CASSQELVSGNTIYF.

The rearrangement joins TRBV7-6 to TRBJ2-6; perhaps TRBD1 as D (6 bases). This CDR3 spans 17 amino acids. V was trimmed by 1 base and J by 0 bases, leaving 10 bases between them. The germline V gene has CDR1 SGHVS and CDR2 FNYEAQ. The CDR3 loop reads CASSLEGEGSGANVLTF. In DNA, the CDR3 is TGTGCCAGCAGCTTAGAGGGGGAAGGCTCTGGGGCCAACGTCCTGACTTTC.

V is TRBV19 and J is TRBJ2-1; D remains unclear. The V gene lost 2 bases and the J gene lost 2 bases, with 4 bases spanning the gap. From germline, CDR1 is LNHDA and CDR2 SQIVND (reference sequence). CDR3 length: 13 residues. This chain's CDR3 is CASSINTYNEQFF. As DNA, the CDR3 is TGTGCCAGTAGTATAAATACCTACAATGAGCAGTTCTTC.

This clone was recorded a few times. The chain has TRBV19 and TRBJ1-1; D remains unclear. CDR3 length: 10 residues. CDR1 is LNHDA and CDR2 is SQIVND in the germline V gene (reference sequence). Trimming took 8 bases from V and 7 from J, leaving 8 bases between them. The CDR3 coding sequence is TGTGCCAGTTTCTACCTTGAAGCTTTCTTT. This sequence encodes CASFYLEAFF.

The rearrangement uses TRBV5-4 and TRBJ1-4, with 8 bases aligning to TRBD1. Unmatched junction bases numbered 11, after V lost 4 bases and J lost 6 bases. The CDR3 extends over 16 amino acids. Germline V CDR1 and CDR2: SGHNT, YYREEE (reference sequence). CDR3 nucleotides: TGTGCCAGCAGCACCACAGGACAGGGAGGGGATGAAAAACTGTTTTTT. Protein: CASSTTGQGGDEKLFF.

V is TRBV29-1 and J is TRBJ2-3; D assignment may be TRBD1 or TRBD2 (6 bases each). Trimming cost V 3 bases and J 1 base, with 8 bases left between them. Germline CDR1 reads SQVTM; CDR2 reads ANQGSEA. The CDR3 contains 13 residues. DNA for the CDR3: TGCAGCGTTGAGAGGGGGGGCACAGATACGCAGTATTTT. This sequence encodes CSVERGGTDTQYF.

The chain is built from TRBV9 and TRBJ2-5; D ambiguous. Germline V gene lookup returns CDR1 SGDLS and CDR2 YYNGEE. Trimming took 3 bases from V and 0 from J, leaving 9 bases between them. The CDR3 sequence is 14 residues long. The CDR3 sequence is CASSARVYQETQYF. Here the CDR3 DNA reads TGTGCCAGCAGCGCCCGGGTGTACCAAGAGACCCAGTACTTC.

The rearrangement joins TRBV5-1 to TRBJ2-7; TRBD2 matches 10 bases. Germline-derived CDR1 and CDR2 are SGHRS and YFSETQ. The CDR3 consists of 18 residues. Germline trimming cut 2 bases from V and 0 bases from J; bases unmatched to any gene: 11. In nucleotides, the CDR3 is TGCGCCAGCAGCTTCGGCCGGACTAGCGGAAGGAGCTCCTACGAGCAGTACTTC. Residues: CASSFGRTSGRSSYEQYF.

The V gene is TRBV7-9, the J gene TRBJ2-7; 7 bases agree with TRBD2. Germline V gene lookup returns CDR1 SEHNR and CDR2 FQNEAQ (reference sequence). V shed 2 bases and J 4 bases; nucleotides not matched to a gene: 8. The CDR3 length is 15 residues. Written as DNA, the CDR3 is TGTGCCAGCAGCTTATATGCGGGAGTAGGGTACGAGCAGTACTTC. Amino acids: CASSLYAGVGYEQYF.